These 10 T cell receptor beta chains were all obtained from the same sample, sequenced in a study of T cells in Graves' hyperthyroidism and ophthalmopathy. Amplification of TCR beta CDR3 regions used RNA as the template. A set of HTBI primers served as the primers for a first-round RT-PCR of the TCR CDR3. MiXCR, applied by TCRdb to the multiplex PCR reads, yields one record per CDR3 protein. The table shows about 420,000 distinct CDR3 sequences, with roughly 15% occurring only once. The sequencing input was blood. Receptor source: a woman aged 18-29 years with Graves' hyperthyroidism.

This clonotype came up many times. The chain couples TRBV20-1 to TRBJ2-1; 9 nucleotides align to TRBD2. Trimming took 6 bases from V and 1 from J; bases not matched to a gene: 7. The V gene's germline CDR1 is DFQATT and CDR2 SNEGSKA (reference sequence). The CDR3 extends over 15 amino acids. The DNA of the CDR3 is TGCAGTGCCATAGCGGGAGCCAGGTCCTACAATGAGCAGTTCTTC. Amino acid sequence: CSAIAGARSYNEQFF.

This clonotype was seen many times. The chain joins TRBV7-2 to TRBJ2-2; no reliable D call. This CDR3 has 16 residues. Looked up from germline, CDR1 is SGHTA and CDR2 is FQGNSA. V dropped 5 bases and J dropped 4 bases, with 17 bases sitting between them. The CDR3 coding sequence is TGTGCCAGCAGCCCTGGTACTCCACTACCCACCGGGGAGCTGTTTTTT. It yields the protein CASSPGTPLPTGELFF.

As for this clonotype: This may come from a read error, since a much larger clone is one base off. V and J are TRBV20-1 and TRBJ1-2; 8 bases are shared with TRBD1. The CDR3 is made up of 16 amino acids. With V trimmed by 5 bases and J by 1 base, 12 bases remained unmatched. Germline CDR1 is DFQATT and CDR2 is SNEGSKA (reference sequence). This chain's CDR3 is CSAAGRDRIFNYGYTF. The CDR3 bases are TGCAGTGCTGCCGGGAGGGACAGGATCTTTAACTATGGCTACACCTTC.

This clonotype was detected only a few times. V gene TRBV29-1 combines with J gene TRBJ2-7; a weak D match, TRBD2 (6 bases). V lost 2 bases and J 6 bases, leaving 11 bases between the germline ends. Germline V CDR1 and CDR2: SQVTM, ANQGSEA. The CDR3 covers 12 residues. The DNA for the CDR3 is TGCAGCGTTGAATCCGGGAGTACCGAGCAGTACTTC. It is translated as CSVESGSTEQYF.

This clonotype was seen a few times. This chain uses TRBV5-1 with TRBJ1-1; no definite D call. The CDR3 is 15 residues long. Germline CDR1 is SGHRS and CDR2 is YFSETQ. The V end was cut by 0 bases, the J end by 0 bases, with 9 bases between. Here the CDR3 DNA reads TGCGCCAGCAGCTTGGTCCGATCGGTGAACACTGAAGCTTTCTTT. It translates to CASSLVRSVNTEAFF.

In its sample, this clonotype was seen many times. CDR3 DNA: TGTGCCAGCAGTGAAACGCTAATCGAGCAGTACTTC. Translated: CASSETLIEQYF. The chain couples TRBV2 to TRBJ2-7, with D unclear. The length of the CDR3 is 12 residues. Germline CDR1 is SNHLY and CDR2 is FYNNEI. The ends were cut back, 2 bases at V and 6 bases at J, with 8 bases in the middle.

This clonotype has at least ten counts. This chain joins TRBV12-3 or TRBV12-4 and TRBJ2-1; 13 nucleotides align to TRBD2. This CDR3 has 19 residues. V was pared by 3 bases and J by 8 bases, with 16 bases of the junction left unmatched. The CDR3 DNA reads as TGTGCCAGCAGTTTTGGCAGTCCAACTAGCGGGAGGGCCCGCGATGAGCAGTTCTTC. This translates into CASSFGSPTSGRARDEQFF.

This clonotype showed up many times. This sequence joins TRBV12-3 or TRBV12-4 and TRBJ2-1, with TRBD2 matching 12 bases. The CDR3 contains 15 residues. V dropped 6 bases and J dropped 4; count of bases not matched to a gene: 4. The CDR3 here is CASRNGLAGYNEQFF. CDR3 sequence (DNA): TGTGCCAGCAGAAACGGACTAGCGGGATACAATGAGCAGTTCTTC.

This clonotype was recorded many times. The V gene is TRBV12-3 or TRBV12-4, the J gene TRBJ1-5; possibly TRBD1 for D (6 bases). The CDR3 is 13 residues long. With 1 base removed from V and 10 bases from J, the gap between germline ends came to 11 bases. CDR3 amino acids: CASSLGGASPQHF. The CDR3 region has the DNA TGTGCCAGCAGTTTAGGGGGGGCGTCCCCCCAGCATTTT.

This clonotype occurred many times. The chain couples TRBV5-1 to TRBJ1-1; D not certain. The CDR3 covers 14 residues. With 2 bases removed from V and 4 bases from J, the gap between germline ends came to 12 bases. Looked up from germline, CDR1 is SGHRS and CDR2 is YFSETQ. The chain's CDR3 is CASSLWTTGTEAFF. CDR3 in DNA: TGCGCCAGCAGCTTATGGACTACGGGCACTGAAGCTTTCTTT.